This is a list of T cell receptor beta chains from one sample in a study of blood T cell repertoires in COVID-19. Libraries were prepared by immunoSEQ multiplex PCR; TCRdb keeps only in-frame clonotypes and omits some of them. The profile shows roughly 250,000 clones, 87% of them singletons. Sample: peripheral blood. Source of these receptors: a woman in her forties or fifties with acute or convalescent COVID-19. The CDR3 runs from the conserved cysteine through the conserved F or W. Fields, in order: D gene, J gene, clone size, V gene, CDR3 protein, CDR3 DNA. A D gene is named only where the DNA matches it firmly. Clone size is shown for a subset of rows, as once, few, many or a class of expanded clone.

- | TRBJ2-4 | - | TRBV21-1 | CARVEGFELLAKNIQYF | TGTGCCAGGGTGGAAGGATTTGAACTACTAGCCAAAAACATTCAGTACTTC
TRBD1 | TRBJ1-5 | - | TRBV7-2 | CASSRTGGDQPQHF | TGTGCCAGCAGCCGGACAGGGGGCGATCAGCCCCAGCATTTT
TRBD2 | TRBJ2-1 | - | TRBV6-4 | CASRAPCGRANEQFF | TGTGCCAGCAGAGCCCCCTGCGGGAGGGCCAATGAGCAGTTCTTC
- | TRBJ2-5 | - | TRBV30 | CAWSVQGSETQYF | TGTGCCTGGAGTGTACAGGGTTCAGAGACCCAGTACTTC
- | TRBJ1-4 | - | TRBV30 | CAWAHGPQGSNEKLFF | TGTGCCTGGGCGCACGGACCACAGGGTTCTAATGAAAAACTGTTTTTT
- | TRBJ1-1 | - | TRBV28 | CASRVSGNTEAFF | TGTGCCAGCAGGGTCTCCGGGAACACTGAAGCTTTCTTT
TRBD1 | TRBJ1-3 | - | TRBV7-9 | CASSPRDRAYTIYF | TGTGCCAGCAGCCCCCGGGACAGGGCTTACACCATATATTTT
- | TRBJ1-2 | once | TRBV5-5 | CASSLEAGDPYGYTF | TGTGCCAGCAGCTTGGAAGCAGGGGATCCCTATGGCTACACCTTC
TRBD1 | TRBJ1-1 | - | TRBV11-2 | CASSKGTGHEAFF | TGTGCCAGCAGCAAAGGGACAGGGCATGAAGCTTTCTTT
TRBD1 | TRBJ1-1 | few | TRBV6-5 | CASSPEDRVGTEAFF | TGTGCCAGCAGCCCAGAAGACAGGGTGGGCACTGAAGCTTTCTTT
TRBD2 | TRBJ2-1 | - | TRBV24-1 | CATSSSGTSSYNEQFF | TGTGCCACCAGTTCTAGCGGCACGAGCTCCTACAATGAGCAGTTCTTC
- | TRBJ1-1 | - | TRBV7-9 | CASSLMRVSDTEAFF | TGTGCCAGCAGCTTAATGAGGGTTTCGGACACTGAAGCTTTCTTT
- | TRBJ2-7 | - | TRBV5-5 | CASSLFDRPYEQYF | TGTGCCAGCAGCTTGTTTGACAGGCCCTACGAGCAGTACTTC
TRBD1 | TRBJ1-1 | - | TRBV5-4 | CASSLGTGGMNTEAFF | TGTGCCAGCAGCTTGGGGACAGGGGGAATGAACACTGAAGCTTTCTTT
TRBD2 | TRBJ2-7 | - | TRBV19 | CASSISGLAGRYEQYF | TGTGCCAGTAGTATATCCGGACTAGCGGGACGGTACGAGCAGTACTTC
- | TRBJ2-7 | - | TRBV9 | CASSVEGQLDEQYF | TGTGCCAGCAGCGTAGAAGGACAGCTAGACGAGCAGTACTTC
TRBD2 | TRBJ2-5 | - | TRBV7-6 | CASSLERGLVSETQYF | TGTGCCAGCAGCTTAGAGCGGGGACTAGTCTCTGAGACCCAGTACTTC
- | TRBJ1-1 | - | TRBV4-1 | CASSLGQNTEAFF | TGCGCCAGCAGCCTAGGACAGAACACTGAAGCTTTCTTT
- | TRBJ1-4 | - | TRBV18 | CASSPSPVTNEKLFF | TGTGCCAGCTCACCAAGTCCGGTAACTAATGAAAAACTGTTTTTT
TRBD1 | TRBJ2-7 | - | TRBV5-1 | CASSYAGTGGIKYEQYF | TGCGCCAGCAGCTACGCCGGGACAGGGGGCATCAAGTACGAGCAGTACTTC
- | TRBJ1-1 | many | TRBV9 | CASSLDSNTEAFF | TGTGCCAGCAGCCTGGACAGCAACACTGAAGCTTTCTTT
TRBD2 | TRBJ2-1 | - | TRBV7-2 | CASSLAGLAGGGYNEQFF | TGTGCCAGCAGCTTAGCGGGACTAGCGGGAGGGGGTTACAATGAGCAGTTCTTC
- | TRBJ2-1 | - | TRBV7-2 | CASSLVFERSEQFF | TGTGCCAGCAGCTTAGTATTCGAGCGTTCGGAGCAGTTCTTC
- | TRBJ2-3 | - | TRBV5-1 | CASSPLGHYSTDTQYF | TGCGCCAGCAGCCCCCTGGGACACTACAGCACAGATACGCAGTATTTT
- | TRBJ1-2 | - | TRBV4-3 | CASSQDRGYGYTF | TGCGCCAGCAGCCAAGACAGGGGCTATGGCTACACCTTC
TRBD1 | TRBJ2-5 | - | TRBV24-1 | CATSDRTGDRETQYF | TGTGCCACCAGTGATAGGACAGGGGATAGGGAGACCCAGTACTTC
TRBD1 | TRBJ1-2 | once | TRBV19 | CASSTSTGSGGGYTF | TGTGCCAGTAGTACTTCGACAGGGTCTGGTGGAGGCTACACCTTC
- | TRBJ2-3 | - | TRBV19 | CASRSPLLSTDTQYF | TGTGCCAGTAGATCCCCCCTCTTAAGCACAGATACGCAGTATTTT
- | TRBJ1-1 | - | TRBV5-1 | CASSLDREAFF | TGCGCCAGCAGCTTGGACAGGGAAGCTTTCTTT